The clone carrying this T cell receptor beta chain was recorded many times. Uncontrolled infection, other autoimmune disease, pregnancy and lactation each barred patients from inclusion. CDR1 and CDR2 from the germline V gene are SGHVS and FQNEAQ. The CDR3 contains 17 residues. The V end was cut by 0 bases, the J end by 1 base, with 14 bases between. Amplification yielded TCR beta CDR3 regions, with RNA transcripts as the source. The HTBI primer set was used in a first-round RT-PCR of the TCR CDR3. TCRdb re-called the multiplex PCR reads with MiXCR, one entry per CDR3 protein. The data contain under 550,000 distinct CDR3 sequences, roughly an eighth of them singletons. The data were obtained in a study of T cells in Graves' hyperthyroidism and ophthalmopathy.

The chain joins TRBV7-8 to TRBJ2-3, with D perhaps matching TRBD2 (6 bases). This clonotype originated in a woman under 30 with Graves' hyperthyroidism. Sequencing was carried out using blood. The CDR3 nucleotides read TGTGCCAGCAGCTTAGCGTGGCCTAGCGAGCGCACAGATACGCAGTATTTT. Its protein is CASSLAWPSERTDTQYF. Variable domain in full (rest from reference TRBV7-8 and TRBJ2-3): GAGVSQSPRYKVAKRGQDVALRCDPISGHVSLFWYQQALGQGPEFLTYFQNEAQLDKSGLPSDRFFAERPEGSVSTLKIQRTQQEDSAVYLCASSLAWPSERTDTQYFGPGTRLTVL.